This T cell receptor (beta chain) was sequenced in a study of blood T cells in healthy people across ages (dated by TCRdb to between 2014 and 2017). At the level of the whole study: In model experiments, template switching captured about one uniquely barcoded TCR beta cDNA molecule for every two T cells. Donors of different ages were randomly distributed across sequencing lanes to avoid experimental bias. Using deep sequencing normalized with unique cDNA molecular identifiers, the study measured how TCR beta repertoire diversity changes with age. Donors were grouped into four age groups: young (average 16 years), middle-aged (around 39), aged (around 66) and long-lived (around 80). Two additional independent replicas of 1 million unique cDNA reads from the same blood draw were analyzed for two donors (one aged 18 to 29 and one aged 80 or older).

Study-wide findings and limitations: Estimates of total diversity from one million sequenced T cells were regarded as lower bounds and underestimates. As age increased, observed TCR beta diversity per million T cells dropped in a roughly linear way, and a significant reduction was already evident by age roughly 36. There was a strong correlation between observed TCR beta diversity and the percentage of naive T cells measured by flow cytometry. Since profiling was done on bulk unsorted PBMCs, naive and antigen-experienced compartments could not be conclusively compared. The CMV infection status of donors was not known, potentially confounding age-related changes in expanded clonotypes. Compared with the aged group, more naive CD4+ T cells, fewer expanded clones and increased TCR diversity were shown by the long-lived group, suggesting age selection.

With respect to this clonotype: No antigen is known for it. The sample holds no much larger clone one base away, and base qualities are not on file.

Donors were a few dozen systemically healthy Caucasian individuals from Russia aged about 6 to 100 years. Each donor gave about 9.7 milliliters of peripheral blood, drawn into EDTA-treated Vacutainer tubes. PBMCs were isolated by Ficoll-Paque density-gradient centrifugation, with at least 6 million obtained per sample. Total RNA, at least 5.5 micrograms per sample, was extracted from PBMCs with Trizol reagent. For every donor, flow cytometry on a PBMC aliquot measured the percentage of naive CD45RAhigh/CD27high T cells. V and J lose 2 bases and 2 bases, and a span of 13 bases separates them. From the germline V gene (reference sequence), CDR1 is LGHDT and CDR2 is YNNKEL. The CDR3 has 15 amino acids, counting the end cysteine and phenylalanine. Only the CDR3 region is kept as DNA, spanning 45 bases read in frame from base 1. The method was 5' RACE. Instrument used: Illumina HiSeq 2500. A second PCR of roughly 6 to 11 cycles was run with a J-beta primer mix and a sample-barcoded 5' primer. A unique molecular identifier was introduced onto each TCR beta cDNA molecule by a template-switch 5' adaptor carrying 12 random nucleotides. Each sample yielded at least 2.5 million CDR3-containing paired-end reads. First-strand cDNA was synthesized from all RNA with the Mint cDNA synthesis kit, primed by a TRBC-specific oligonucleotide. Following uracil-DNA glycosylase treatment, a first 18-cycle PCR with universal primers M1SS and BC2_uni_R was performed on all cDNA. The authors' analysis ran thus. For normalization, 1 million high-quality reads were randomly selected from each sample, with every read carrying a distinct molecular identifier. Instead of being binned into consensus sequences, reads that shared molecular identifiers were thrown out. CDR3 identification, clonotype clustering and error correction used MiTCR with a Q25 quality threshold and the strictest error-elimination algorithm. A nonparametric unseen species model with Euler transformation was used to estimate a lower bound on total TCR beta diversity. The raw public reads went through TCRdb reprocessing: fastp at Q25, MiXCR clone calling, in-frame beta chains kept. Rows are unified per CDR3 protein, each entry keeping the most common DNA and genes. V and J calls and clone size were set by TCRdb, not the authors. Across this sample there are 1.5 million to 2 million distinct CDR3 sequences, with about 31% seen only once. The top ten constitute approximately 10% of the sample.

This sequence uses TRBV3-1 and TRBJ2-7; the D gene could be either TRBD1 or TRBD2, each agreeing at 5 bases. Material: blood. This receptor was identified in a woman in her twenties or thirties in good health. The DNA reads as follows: TGTGCCAGCAGCCAAAGCCTTCAGGGAGCCTACGAGCAGTACTTC. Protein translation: CASSQSLQGAYEQYF.